The T cell receptor (beta chain) under discussion was sequenced for a study of T cells in women clearing cervical HPV infection. Turning to the study itself: Cases: HPV16-related CIN3 or worse on histology, 2 invasive cancers. No precancer developed; the control's incident HPV16 infection cleared within 12 months.

Germline V gene lookup returns CDR1 DFQATT and CDR2 SNEGSKA (reference sequence). The CDR3 has 14 residues. Sequencing used immunoSEQ multiplex PCR; TCRdb keeps in-frame clones, though not all of them. Reported are some 23,000 clones; the ten largest clones contain roughly 3%. A remark on this clone: The junction differs from germline at one of its ends, possibly a read error. The read comes to an end 3 residues before the CDR3 does, leaving the germline J gene to fill in the end. This sample also contains other DNA sequences that code for the same CDR3.

The sample was blood buffy coat. The TCR was taken from a woman between 18 and 69 years old with a cervical HPV16 infection that either progressed to CIN3+ or cleared (not recorded which). V and J are TRBV20-1 and TRBJ1-3; 9 positions agree with TRBD1. The CDR3 here is CSARGTGAGNTIYF. CDR3 bases read: TGCAGTGCTAGAGGGACAGGGGCTGGAAACACG.